The 24 T cell receptor beta chains reported below all come from one sample, sequenced in a study of blood T cell repertoires in COVID-19. Assay: immunoSEQ multiplex PCR; the TCRdb copy retains only in-frame clones and omits some. The data show about 130,000 clones, roughly 82% seen once. Source material: peripheral blood. These receptors all come from a human donor in a cohort sampled during active COVID-19.

The chain employs TRBV19 and TRBJ2-6; a weak D match, TRBD2 (6 bases). Trimming removed 7 bases at V and 4 bases at J, with 11 bases between. The CDR3 consists of 14 residues. Germline V gene data show CDR1 as LNHDA and CDR2 as SQIVND (reference sequence). CDR3 region: CASNAGPGANVLTF. The CDR3 DNA reads TGTGCCAGTAACGCGGGGCCCGGGGCCAACGTCCTGACTTTC.

The rearrangement uses TRBV27 and TRBJ2-1; 11 bases align to TRBD2. Germline CDR1 MNHEY, CDR2 SMNVEV (reference sequence). V shed 6 bases, J shed 9 bases, and the junction held 7 bases outside the gene matches. The CDR3 extends over 14 amino acids. The CDR3, as DNA: TGTGCCAGCAGGATAGCGGGAGGGCCGGGTGAGCAGTTCTTC. This encodes CASRIAGGPGEQFF.

The genes are TRBV15 and TRBJ1-3, with D possibly being TRBD1 (5 bases). Germline-derived CDR1 and CDR2 are LNHNV and YYDKDF (reference sequence). The CDR3 spans 12 residues. Trimming took off 8 bases at V and 1 base at J, with 6 bases between the two ends. The CDR3 DNA is TGTGCCACCGGGACTTCTGGAAACACCATATATTTT. Its protein is CATGTSGNTIYF.

The J gene is TRBJ2-3, the V gene TRBV9, with a possible D match to TRBD2 (6 bases). The CDR3 is 16 amino acids. CDR1 and CDR2 from the germline V gene are SGDLS and YYNGEE. Trimming shortened V by 0 bases and J by 4 bases, and 15 bases separated the two germline ends. CDR3 amino acids: CASSVEAGPRADTQYF. The CDR3 nucleotides are TGTGCCAGCAGCGTAGAAGCGGGCCCTCGAGCAGATACGCAGTATTTT.

The V and J genes are TRBV15 and TRBJ2-1; 9 bases align to TRBD2. The V gene end was trimmed by 4 bases and the J gene end by 8 bases; junction bases not matched to a gene: 6. There are 14 residues in the CDR3. The germline CDR1 and CDR2 sequences are LNHNV and YYDKDF (reference sequence). The CDR3 spells CATSISGRRDEQFF. CDR3 nucleotide sequence: TGTGCCACCAGCATTAGCGGGAGAAGGGATGAGCAGTTCTTC. The entire variable domain, with the rest obtained from reference TRBV15 and TRBJ2-1, is as follows: DAMVIQNPRYQVTQFGKPVTLSCSQTLNHNVMYWYQQKSSQAPKLLFHYYDKDFNNEADTPDNFQSRRPNTSFCFLDIRSPGLGDTAMYLCATSISGRRDEQFFGPGTRLTVL.

This clone was counted between two and nine times. V and J are TRBV5-4 and TRBJ1-1, with 10 bases identical to TRBD1. The CDR3 sequence is 14 residues long. V lost 4 bases and J lost 6; bases outside the gene matches: 6. Germline CDR1 and CDR2: SGHNT and YYREEE (reference sequence). The CDR3 bases are TGTGCCAGCAGCCCTAGACAGGGGGCGTCTGAAGCTTTCTTT. This encodes CASSPRQGASEAFF. Using reference TRBV5-4 and TRBJ1-1 for the parts outside the CDR3, the full variable domain is ETGVTQSPTHLIKTRGQQVTLRCSSQSGHNTVSWYQQALGQGPQFIFQYYREEENGRGNFPPRFSGLQFPNYSSELNVNALELDDSALYLCASSPRQGASEAFFGQGTRLTVV.

This clone was seen just once. The chain uses TRBV18 and TRBJ1-4, with 7 nucleotides matching TRBD1. The V gene's germline CDR1 is KGHSH and CDR2 LQKENI. The CDR3 covers 16 residues. V trimming: 5 bases; J trimming: 2 bases; junction bases outside the gene matches: 8. The CDR3 nucleotides read TGTGCCAGCTCAAGGGACGCAGGGGGGACTAATGAAAAACTGTTTTTT. Its translation: CASSRDAGGTNEKLFF.

There are a few counts of this clone. This sequence joins TRBV7-2 and TRBJ2-7; TRBD2 matches at 8 bases. Germline CDR1 reads SGHTA; CDR2 reads FQGNSA. The CDR3 consists of 13 residues. V was clipped by 5 bases and J by 2 bases; unmatched bases: 2. CDR3 in DNA: TGTGCCAGCAGCACGACTAGCGCCTACGAGCAGTACTTC. Protein: CASSTTSAYEQYF.

This chain uses TRBV3-1 (or the pseudogene TRBV3-2) with TRBJ2-7, with 8 bases identical to TRBD1. CDR1 LGHDT and CDR2 YNNKEL come from the germline V gene (reference sequence). The CDR3 extends over 17 amino acids. J was trimmed by 2 bases and V by 1 base; bases with no gene match: 10. CDR3 sequence: CASSQAQGAGGPYEQYF. In DNA, the CDR3 is TGTGCCAGCAGCCAAGCTCAGGGGGCAGGGGGTCCCTACGAGCAGTACTTC.

This rearrangement joins TRBV2 to TRBJ2-7; D call uncertain. The CDR3 runs 13 residues. The V gene lost 7 bases and the J gene lost 5 bases, with 15 bases spanning the gap. Germline values: CDR1 SNHLY, CDR2 FYNNEI. The DNA for the CDR3 is TGTGCCAGCAAGGAACCTGGTGAGGACGAGCAGTACTTC. Amino acids: CASKEPGEDEQYF. Drawing the rest from reference TRBV2 and TRBJ2-7, the complete variable domain is EPEVTQTPSHQVTQMGQEVILRCVPISNHLYFYWYRQILGQKVEFLVSFYNNEISEKSEIFDDQFSVERPDGSNFTLKIRSTKLEDSAMYFCASKEPGEDEQYFGPGTRLTVT.

The J gene is TRBJ2-7, the V gene TRBV7-2, with D possibly matching TRBD2 (6 bases). This CDR3 has 15 residues. The ends were cut back, 3 bases at V and 5 bases at J, with 17 bases in the middle. CDR1 is SGHTA and CDR2 is FQGNSA in the germline V gene. CDR3 nucleotide sequence: TGTGCCAGCAGCTTCCCGCCGGGACTTATTAACGAGCAGTACTTC. It is translated as CASSFPPGLINEQYF. Complete variable domain (other parts from reference TRBV7-2 and TRBJ2-7): GAGVSQSPSNKVTEKGKDVELRCDPISGHTALYWYRQSLGQGLEFLIYFQGNSAPDKSGLPSDRFSAERTGGSVSTLTIQRTQQEDSAVYLCASSFPPGLINEQYFGPGTRLTVT.

The chain uses TRBV24-1 and TRBJ2-5, with D possibly TRBD1 on 6 matching bases. This CDR3 has 15 amino acids. Germline V lookup: CDR1 KGHDR, CDR2 SFDVKD. V shed 4 bases and J shed 1 base, with 12 bases lying between them. The CDR3 reads CATSDPRTVQETQYF. CDR3 bases: TGTGCCACCAGTGACCCCCGGACAGTCCAAGAGACCCAGTACTTC.

The rearrangement uses TRBV30 and TRBJ2-7; D unclear. The CDR3 length is 11 residues. The ends were cut back, 0 bases at V and 10 bases at J, with 10 bases in the middle. CDR1 is GTSNPN, CDR2 SVGIG, per germline (reference sequence). The CDR3 DNA follows: TGTGCCTGGAGTGTAATGCGAGCTCAGTACTTC. Its translation: CAWSVMRAQYF.

This chain's CDR3 is CASSSADGTYQPQHF. In DNA form, the CDR3 reads TGTGCCAGCAGTTCGGCAGACGGGACTTATCAGCCCCAGCATTTT. The gene calls are TRBV6-2 or TRBV6-3 and TRBJ1-5; a possible D gene is TRBD1 (5 bases). Germline loops: CDR1 MNHEY, CDR2 SVGEGT. The V end lost 4 bases, the J end lost 5 bases, and 15 bases lay between the germline ends. This CDR3 is built from 15 residues.

This sequence joins TRBV30 and TRBJ2-5; TRBD2 matches 10 bases. Germline assignment: CDR1 GTSNPN and CDR2 SVGIG (reference sequence). The J segment lost 3 bases and the V segment lost 4 bases, leaving 5 bases of the junction unmatched. The CDR3 covers 14 residues. CDR3 DNA: TGTGCCTGGAAAGCGGGAGGGCCGGAAGAGACCCAGTACTTC. Protein: CAWKAGGPEETQYF.

This clone showed up just a few times. The gene calls are TRBV6-5 and TRBJ1-6; no firm D call. The germline CDR1 and CDR2 sequences are MNHEY and SVGAGI. With 5 bases removed from V and 5 bases from J, the gap between germline ends came to 10 bases. The CDR3 runs 14 residues. The CDR3 nucleotides are TGTGCCAGCAGTCCGACCGGGGATAATTCACCCCTCCACTTT. Protein: CASSPTGDNSPLHF.

The chain has TRBV28 and TRBJ1-4; 8 bases agree with TRBD1. Germline-derived CDR1 and CDR2 are MDHEN and SYDVKM. V lost 4 bases and J lost 7; bases outside the gene matches: 11. This CDR3 is 16 amino acids long. CDR3: CASSSAGQGRSEKLFF. DNA for the CDR3: TGTGCCAGCAGTTCGGCCGGACAGGGAAGGAGTGAAAAACTGTTTTTT.

This clone was seen a handful of times. This chain joins TRBV5-6 and TRBJ2-6; D gene unclear. The CDR3 is made up of 16 amino acids. The V gene's germline CDR1 is SGHDT and CDR2 YYEEEE. With 4 bases removed from V and 0 bases from J, the gap between germline ends came to 11 bases. CDR3 protein: CASSPPWSSGANVLTF. CDR3 nucleotides: TGTGCCAGCAGCCCCCCCTGGAGCTCTGGGGCCAACGTCCTGACTTTC.

The chain carries TRBV5-1 and TRBJ2-3; D possibly corresponds to TRBD1 (6 bases). CDR1 and CDR2 from the germline V gene are SGHRS and YFSETQ. V was pared by 4 bases and J by 0 bases, with 18 bases between. CDR3 length: 17 residues. The CDR3 loop is CASSIGTIGQSTDTQYF. DNA of the CDR3: TGCGCCAGCAGCATTGGAACCATCGGACAGAGCACAGATACGCAGTATTTT. Complete variable domain (other parts from reference TRBV5-1 and TRBJ2-3): KAGVTQTPRYLIKTRGQQVTLSCSPISGHRSVSWYQQTPGQGLQFLFEYFSETQRNKGNFPGRFSGRQFSNSRSEMNVSTLELGDSALYLCASSIGTIGQSTDTQYFGPGTRLTVL.

This rearrangement joins TRBV6-6 to TRBJ2-7; no reliable D call. V lost 0 bases, J lost 7 bases, and 10 bases lay in between. Germline-derived CDR1 and CDR2 are MNHNY and SVGAGI (reference sequence). CDR3 length: 13 residues. The CDR3 region is CASSYSVTWEQYF. The CDR3 coding sequence is TGTGCCAGCAGTTACTCGGTTACTTGGGAGCAGTACTTC.

This clone was seen once. The CDR3 loop is CASVRDREMNTEAFF. The DNA for the CDR3 is TGTGCCAGCGTCCGGGACAGGGAGATGAACACTGAAGCTTTCTTT. This chain uses TRBV19 with TRBJ1-1; 9 positions agree with TRBD1. CDR1 and CDR2 from the germline V gene are LNHDA and SQIVND (reference sequence). CDR3 length: 15 amino acids. J lost 0 bases, V lost 9 bases, and 8 bases had no gene match. Full variable domain (outside the CDR3, taken from reference TRBV19 and TRBJ1-1): DGGITQSPKYLFRKEGQNVTLSCEQNLNHDAMYWYRQDPGQGLRLIYYSQIVNDFQKGDIAEGYSVSREKKESFPLTVTSAQKNPTAFYLCASVRDREMNTEAFFGQGTRLTVV.

The chain recombines TRBV4-1 with TRBJ2-1; D might be TRBD2 (6 bases). Germline lookup yields CDR1 MGHRA and CDR2 YSYEKL. This CDR3 contains 17 residues. Trimming took off 0 bases at V and 0 bases at J, with 12 bases between the two ends. The CDR3 spells CASSQDLALSSYNEQFF. DNA for the CDR3: TGCGCCAGCAGCCAAGACCTAGCGTTGAGCTCCTACAATGAGCAGTTCTTC.

This sequence joins TRBV10-2 and TRBJ1-1, with TRBD1 identical over 9 bases. V was clipped by 7 bases and J by 6 bases; unmatched bases: 9. The CDR3 consists of 14 residues. Germline V lookup: CDR1 WSHSY, CDR2 SAAADI. CDR3 sequence (DNA): TGCGCCAGCACCCTTGGGACAGGGAGCCCTGAAGCTTTCTTT. It codes for CASTLGTGSPEAFF.

The genes are TRBV27 and TRBJ2-3; D is perhaps TRBD1 (6 bases). V shed 4 bases and J shed 2 bases, with 10 bases lying between them. The V gene's germline CDR1 is MNHEY and CDR2 SMNVEV (reference sequence). The CDR3 has 14 residues. CDR3 sequence (DNA): TGTGCCAGCAGTTCCAGGGGATTCACAGATACGCAGTATTTT. It codes for CASSSRGFTDTQYF.